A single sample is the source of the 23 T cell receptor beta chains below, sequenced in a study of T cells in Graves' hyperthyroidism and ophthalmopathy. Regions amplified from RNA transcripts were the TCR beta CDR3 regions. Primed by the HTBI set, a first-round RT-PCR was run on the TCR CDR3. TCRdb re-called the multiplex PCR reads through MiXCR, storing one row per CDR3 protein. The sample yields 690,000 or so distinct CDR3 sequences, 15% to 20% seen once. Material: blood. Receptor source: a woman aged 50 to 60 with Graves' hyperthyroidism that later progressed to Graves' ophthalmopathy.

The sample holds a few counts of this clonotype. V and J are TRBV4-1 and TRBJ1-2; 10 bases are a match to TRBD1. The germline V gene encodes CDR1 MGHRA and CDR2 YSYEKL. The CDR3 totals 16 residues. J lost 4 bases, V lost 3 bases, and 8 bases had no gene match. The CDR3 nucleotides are TGCGCCAGCAGCCAGCCCTCGACAGGGGGCGTCTATGGCTACACCTTC. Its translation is CASSQPSTGGVYGYTF.

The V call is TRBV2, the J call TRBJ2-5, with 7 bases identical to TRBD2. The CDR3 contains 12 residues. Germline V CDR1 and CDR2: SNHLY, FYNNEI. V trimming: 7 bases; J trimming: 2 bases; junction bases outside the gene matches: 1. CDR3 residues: CASKRGQETQYF. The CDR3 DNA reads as TGTGCCAGCAAGCGGGGACAAGAGACCCAGTACTTC.

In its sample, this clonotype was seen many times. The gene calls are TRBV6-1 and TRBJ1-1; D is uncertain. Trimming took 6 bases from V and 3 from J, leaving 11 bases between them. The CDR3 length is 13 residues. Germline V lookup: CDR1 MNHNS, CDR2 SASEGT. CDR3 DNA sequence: TGTGCCAGCAGACTACAGAGGGACACTGAAGCTTTCTTT. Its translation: CASRLQRDTEAFF.

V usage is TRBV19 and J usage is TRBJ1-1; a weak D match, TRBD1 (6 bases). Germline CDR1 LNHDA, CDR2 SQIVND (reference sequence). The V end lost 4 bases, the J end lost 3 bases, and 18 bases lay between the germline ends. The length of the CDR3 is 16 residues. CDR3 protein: CASSTGTSNWDTEAFF. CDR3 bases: TGTGCCAGTAGTACCGGGACATCTAATTGGGACACTGAAGCTTTCTTT.

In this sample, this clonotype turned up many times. The CDR3 loop reads CASNGQGDTEAFF. The CDR3 DNA sequence: TGTGCCAGTAATGGACAGGGAGACACTGAAGCTTTCTTT. The chain combines TRBV12-3 or TRBV12-4 with TRBJ1-1; the match to TRBD1 covers 8 bases. The CDR3 sequence is 13 residues long. V lost 9 bases and J lost 3; bases outside the gene matches: 6.

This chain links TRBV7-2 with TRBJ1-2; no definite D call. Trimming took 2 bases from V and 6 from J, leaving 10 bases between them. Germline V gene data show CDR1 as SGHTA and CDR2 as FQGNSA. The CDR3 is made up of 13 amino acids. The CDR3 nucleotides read TGTGCCAGCAGCTTACGCCGACTCGATGGCTACACCTTC. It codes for CASSLRRLDGYTF.

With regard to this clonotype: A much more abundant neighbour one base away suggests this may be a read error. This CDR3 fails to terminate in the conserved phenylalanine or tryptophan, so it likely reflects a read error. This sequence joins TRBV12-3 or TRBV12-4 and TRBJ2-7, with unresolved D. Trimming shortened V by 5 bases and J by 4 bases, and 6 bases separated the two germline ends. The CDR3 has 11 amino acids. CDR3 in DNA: TGTGCCAGCAGTACGTTTTACGAGCAGTACCTC. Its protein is CASSTFYEQYL.

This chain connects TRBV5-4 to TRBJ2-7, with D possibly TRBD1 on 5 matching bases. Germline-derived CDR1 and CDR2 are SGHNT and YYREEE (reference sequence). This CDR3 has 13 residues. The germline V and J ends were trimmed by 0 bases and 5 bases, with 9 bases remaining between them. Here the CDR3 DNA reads TGTGCCAGCAGCTTGGTTCCCAGGGACGAGCAGTACTTC. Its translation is CASSLVPRDEQYF.

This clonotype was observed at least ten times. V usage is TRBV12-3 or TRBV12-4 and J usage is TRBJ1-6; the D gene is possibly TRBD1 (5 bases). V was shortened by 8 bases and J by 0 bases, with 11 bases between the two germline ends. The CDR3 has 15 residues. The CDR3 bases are TGTGCCAGCCAGATTGGGGGCTCCTATAATTCACCCCTCCACTTT. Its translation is CASQIGGSYNSPLHF.

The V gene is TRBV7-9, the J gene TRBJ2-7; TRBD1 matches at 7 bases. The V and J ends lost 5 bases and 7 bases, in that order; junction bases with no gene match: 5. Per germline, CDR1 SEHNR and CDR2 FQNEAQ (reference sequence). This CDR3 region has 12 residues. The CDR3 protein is CASSVTTGEQYF. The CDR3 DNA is TGTGCCAGCAGCGTAACGACAGGGGAGCAGTACTTC.

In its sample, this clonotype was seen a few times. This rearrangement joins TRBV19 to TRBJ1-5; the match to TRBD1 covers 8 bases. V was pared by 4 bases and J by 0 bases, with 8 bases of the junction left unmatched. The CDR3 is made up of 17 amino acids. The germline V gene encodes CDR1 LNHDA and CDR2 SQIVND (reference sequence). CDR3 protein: CASSTGTGRYSNQPQHF. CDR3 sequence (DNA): TGTGCCAGTAGTACCGGGACAGGCCGATATAGCAATCAGCCCCAGCATTTT.

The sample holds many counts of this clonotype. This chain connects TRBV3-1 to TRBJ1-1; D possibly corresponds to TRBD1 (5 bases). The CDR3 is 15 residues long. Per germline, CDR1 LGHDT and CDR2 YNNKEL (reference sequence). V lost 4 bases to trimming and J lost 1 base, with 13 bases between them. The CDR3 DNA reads TGTGCCAGCAGCCGAATCGGGGCAGGGAACACTGAAGCTTTCTTT. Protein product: CASSRIGAGNTEAFF.

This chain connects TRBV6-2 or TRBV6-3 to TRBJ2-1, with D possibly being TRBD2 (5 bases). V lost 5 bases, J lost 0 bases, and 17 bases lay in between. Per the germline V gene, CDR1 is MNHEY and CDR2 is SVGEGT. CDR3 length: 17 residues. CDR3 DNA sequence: TGTGCCAGCAGTGTTGCTTTAGCGATGAGCTCCTACAATGAGCAGTTCTTC. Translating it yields CASSVALAMSSYNEQFF.

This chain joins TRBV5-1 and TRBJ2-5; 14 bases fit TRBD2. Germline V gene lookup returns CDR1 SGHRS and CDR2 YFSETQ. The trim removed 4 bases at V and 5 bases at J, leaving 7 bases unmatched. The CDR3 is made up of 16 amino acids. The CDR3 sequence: CASSPGLAGGRETQYF. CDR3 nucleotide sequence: TGCGCCAGCAGCCCAGGACTAGCGGGGGGCCGGGAGACCCAGTACTTC. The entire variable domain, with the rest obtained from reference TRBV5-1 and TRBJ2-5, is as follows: KAGVTQTPRYLIKTRGQQVTLSCSPISGHRSVSWYQQTPGQGLQFLFEYFSETQRNKGNFPGRFSGRQFSNSRSEMNVSTLELGDSALYLCASSPGLAGGRETQYFGPGTRLLVL.

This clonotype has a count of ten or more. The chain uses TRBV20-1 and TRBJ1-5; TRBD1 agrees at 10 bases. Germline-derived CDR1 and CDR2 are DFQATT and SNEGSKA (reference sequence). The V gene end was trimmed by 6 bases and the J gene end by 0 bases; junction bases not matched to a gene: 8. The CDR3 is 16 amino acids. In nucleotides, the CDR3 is TGCAGTGCCCCGACCGGGACAGGGGATAGCAATCAGCCCCAGCATTTT. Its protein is CSAPTGTGDSNQPQHF.

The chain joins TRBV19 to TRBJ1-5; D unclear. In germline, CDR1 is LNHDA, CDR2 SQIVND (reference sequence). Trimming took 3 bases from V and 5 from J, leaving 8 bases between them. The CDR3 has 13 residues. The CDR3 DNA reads TGTGCCAGTAGTATGGGAGGGTATCAGCCCCAGCATTTT. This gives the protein CASSMGGYQPQHF.

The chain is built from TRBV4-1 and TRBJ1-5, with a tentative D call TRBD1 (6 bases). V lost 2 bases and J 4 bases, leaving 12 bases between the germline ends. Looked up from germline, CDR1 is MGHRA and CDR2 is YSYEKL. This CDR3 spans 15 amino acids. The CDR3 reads CASSQLQDSNQPQHF. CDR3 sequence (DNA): TGCGCCAGCAGCCAACTACAGGACAGTAATCAGCCCCAGCATTTT.

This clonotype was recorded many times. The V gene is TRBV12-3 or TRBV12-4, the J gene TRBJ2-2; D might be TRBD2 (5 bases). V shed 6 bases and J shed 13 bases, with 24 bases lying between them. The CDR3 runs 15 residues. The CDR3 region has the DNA TGTGCCAGCAGCCTCGGACCCATTCGGGAACCAAGGCTGTTTTTT. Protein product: CASSLGPIREPRLFF.

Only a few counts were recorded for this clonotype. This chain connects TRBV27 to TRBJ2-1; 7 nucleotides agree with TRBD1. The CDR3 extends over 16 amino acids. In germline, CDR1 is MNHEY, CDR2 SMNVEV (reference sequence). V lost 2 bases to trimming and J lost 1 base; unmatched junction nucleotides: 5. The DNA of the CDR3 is TGTGCCAGCAGTTTAGACAGGGCCTTTTCCTACAATGAGCAGTTCTTC. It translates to CASSLDRAFSYNEQFF.

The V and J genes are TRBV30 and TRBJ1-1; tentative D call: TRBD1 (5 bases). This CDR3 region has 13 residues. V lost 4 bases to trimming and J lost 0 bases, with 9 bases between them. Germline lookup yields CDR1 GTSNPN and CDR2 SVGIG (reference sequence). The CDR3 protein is CAWTGTVNTEAFF. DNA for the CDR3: TGTGCCTGGACAGGGACGGTGAACACTGAAGCTTTCTTT. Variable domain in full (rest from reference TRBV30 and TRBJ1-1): SQTIHQWPATLVQPVGSPLSLECTVEGTSNPNLYWYRQAAGRGLQLLFYSVGIGQISSEVPQNLSASRPQDRQFILSSKKLLLSDSGFYLCAWTGTVNTEAFFGQGTRLTVV.

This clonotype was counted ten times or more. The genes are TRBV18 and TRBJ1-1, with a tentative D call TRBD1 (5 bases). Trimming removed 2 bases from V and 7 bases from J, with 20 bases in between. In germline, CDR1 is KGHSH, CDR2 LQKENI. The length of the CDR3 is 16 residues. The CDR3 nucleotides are TGTGCCAGCTCACCAACAGGCCCGAACCCGGGTAATGAAGCTTTCTTT. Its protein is CASSPTGPNPGNEAFF.

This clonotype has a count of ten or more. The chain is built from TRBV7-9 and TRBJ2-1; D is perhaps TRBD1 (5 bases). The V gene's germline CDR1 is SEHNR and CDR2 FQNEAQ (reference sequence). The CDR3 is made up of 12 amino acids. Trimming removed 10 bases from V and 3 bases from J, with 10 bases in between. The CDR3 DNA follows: TGTGCCACTGGCCAGGGCTACAATGAGCAGTTCTTC. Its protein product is CATGQGYNEQFF.

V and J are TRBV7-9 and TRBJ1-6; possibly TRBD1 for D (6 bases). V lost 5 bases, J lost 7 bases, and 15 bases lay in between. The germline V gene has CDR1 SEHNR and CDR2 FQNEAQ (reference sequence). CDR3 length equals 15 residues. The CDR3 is CASSHTGTSNSPLHF. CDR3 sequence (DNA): TGTGCCAGCAGCCACACCGGGACAAGCAATTCACCCCTCCACTTT.